This passage covers 5 T cell receptor beta chains from one sample sequenced in a study of Graves' ophthalmopathy and Graves' hyperthyroidism. The TCR beta CDR3 regions underwent amplification from RNA transcripts. Second-round multiplex PCR followed a first-round RT-PCR using HTBI primers. TCRdb independently ran MiXCR on the multiplex PCR reads; one entry per CDR3 protein. The sample consists of just over 600,000 distinct CDR3 sequences, approximately 21% of them appearing once. The sample comprised peripheral blood. The receptors derive from a woman aged 18-29 years with stable Graves' hyperthyroidism. Some clones in this sample may be carry-over from other donors' samples.

This clonotype has only a few counts. The chain recombines TRBV6-2 or TRBV6-3 with TRBJ2-7; 8 bases fit TRBD1. J lost 7 bases, V lost 2 bases, and 13 bases had no gene match. The CDR3 has 16 amino acids. Germline CDR1 MNHEY, CDR2 SVGEGT. Written as DNA, the CDR3 is TGTGCCAGCAGTTACGGGGACAGGAGAAACTGGTGGGAGCAGTACTTC. This translates into CASSYGDRRNWWEQYF.

CDR3: CAWSPGQGKYF. The CDR3 DNA is TGTGCCTGGAGTCCAGGACAGGGGAAGTACTTC. The V call is TRBV30, the J call TRBJ2-7, with TRBD1 matching over 9 bases. Germline assignment: CDR1 GTSNPN and CDR2 SVGIG (reference sequence). The CDR3 length is 11 residues. V lost 2 bases and J lost 11; bases outside the gene matches: 4.

The table lists this clonotype with a few counts. The chain joins TRBV5-1 to TRBJ1-5; D remains ambiguous. V was trimmed by 2 bases and J by 3 bases, leaving 6 bases between them. The CDR3 runs to 13 residues. Germline lookup yields CDR1 SGHRS and CDR2 YFSETQ. CDR3 loop: CASSLYVNQPQHF. In nucleotides, the CDR3 is TGCGCCAGCAGCTTATACGTCAATCAGCCCCAGCATTTT.

This clonotype was found many times. The V and J genes are TRBV29-1 and TRBJ2-7; unclear D gene. V shed 6 bases and J shed 0 bases, with 9 bases lying between them. Per the germline V gene, CDR1 is SQVTM and CDR2 is ANQGSEA. The CDR3 runs 12 residues. The DNA for the CDR3 is TGCAGCGTCAACAGTAACTCCTACGAGCAGTACTTC. It is translated as CSVNSNSYEQYF.

This clonotype has a handful of counts. The J gene is TRBJ2-5, the V gene TRBV2; unclear D gene. Trimming removed 1 base at V and 2 bases at J, with 8 bases between. From germline, CDR1 is SNHLY and CDR2 FYNNEI. This CDR3 has 14 residues. For the CDR3, the DNA is TGTGCCAGCAGTGAAGTTCCAGCACAAGAGACCCAGTACTTC. It yields the protein CASSEVPAQETQYF. Filled out from reference TRBV2 and TRBJ2-5, the complete variable domain reads EPEVTQTPSHQVTQMGQEVILRCVPISNHLYFYWYRQILGQKVEFLVSFYNNEISEKSEIFDDQFSVERPDGSNFTLKIRSTKLEDSAMYFCASSEVPAQETQYFGPGTRLLVL.